Below, one T cell receptor (beta chain) is given with its context. The sample is drawn from a study of PD-L1 blockade in urothelial cancer. Study information: The median T cell count in blood samples was around 150,000.

The time point is: pretreatment peripheral blood. The CDR3 loop spans 15 amino acids. V was cut by 1 base and J by 1 base, with 9 bases left in between. CDR1 is LNHNV, CDR2 YYDKDF, per germline (reference sequence). The repertoire was sequenced with immunoSEQ multiplex PCR; TCRdb's copy has only in-frame clones and lacks some. The table has under 55,000 clones, roughly 90% seen once. This TCR came from a donor at least 40 years old with urothelial cancer. This chain links TRBV15 with TRBJ2-3; maybe TRBD2 (6 bases). Sequences were derived from PBMCs, sampled around atezolizumab (anti-PD-L1) treatment. CDR3 region: CATSRGPGGTDTQYF. The CDR3 coding sequence is TGTGCCACCAGCAGAGGGCCGGGAGGCACAGATACGCAGTATTTT.